The rows below give T cell receptor beta chains drawn from one sample of a study of T cell responses to AZD1222 COVID-19 vaccine. This table comes from immunoSEQ multiplex PCR, and its TCRdb copy is limited to in-frame clones, with some not included. The data contain hundreds of thousands of clones, 90% to 95% of them singletons. The source was peripheral blood, collected 28 days after the second AZD1222 dose. These receptors originate from an adult who received the AZD1222 COVID-19 vaccine. CDR3s include the opening cysteine and the closing phenylalanine or tryptophan. The D gene is left open where the match is weak. The size of a clone is reported for some rows only, either as once, few or many, or as a class for expanded clones.

j_gene: TRBJ1-5; d_gene: .; v_gene: TRBV19; abundance: .; CDR3nt: TGTGCCAGTAGTATAAGGTATAGCAATCAGCCCCAGCATTTT; CDR3aa: CASSIRYSNQPQHF
j_gene: TRBJ2-2; d_gene: .; v_gene: TRBV7-8; abundance: .; CDR3nt: TGTGCCAGCAGCTTCCGCCCGGGGGCTAAGGGCGGGGAGCTGTTTTTT; CDR3aa: CASSFRPGAKGGELFF
j_gene: TRBJ1-5; d_gene: TRBD1; v_gene: TRBV6-5; abundance: .; CDR3nt: TGTGCCAGCAGTACAGGGGGAGATCAGCCCCAGCATTTT; CDR3aa: CASSTGGDQPQHF
j_gene: TRBJ2-3; d_gene: .; v_gene: TRBV7-7; abundance: .; CDR3nt: TGTGCCAGCAGTCCCGGAAGGGCAGATACGCAGTATTTT; CDR3aa: CASSPGRADTQYF
j_gene: TRBJ2-5; d_gene: TRBD1; v_gene: TRBV24-1; abundance: .; CDR3nt: TGTGCCACCAGTGGGGGGCCGGGACAGGGTAAAGAGACCCAGTACTTC; CDR3aa: CATSGGPGQGKETQYF
j_gene: TRBJ2-7; d_gene: .; v_gene: TRBV3-1/TRBV3-2; abundance: .; CDR3nt: TGTGCCAGCAGCCAAGCGGGCAGAGTCTACGAGCAGTACTTC; CDR3aa: CASSQAGRVYEQYF
j_gene: TRBJ1-4; d_gene: TRBD1; v_gene: TRBV18; abundance: .; CDR3nt: TGTGCCAGCTCACCTACGGGACAGGGCCCAACAACTAATGAAAAACTGTTTTTT; CDR3aa: CASSPTGQGPTTNEKLFF
j_gene: TRBJ1-3; d_gene: .; v_gene: TRBV10-3; abundance: once; CDR3nt: TGTGCCATCAGTGAGTCTACAGGCTCTGGAAACACCATATATTTT; CDR3aa: CAISESTGSGNTIYF
j_gene: TRBJ2-7; d_gene: .; v_gene: TRBV28; abundance: .; CDR3nt: TGTGCCAGCAGTTTTTATGCCAGAGCGGACGAGCAGTACTTC; CDR3aa: CASSFYARADEQYF
j_gene: TRBJ1-2; d_gene: TRBD1; v_gene: TRBV19; abundance: .; CDR3nt: TGTGCCAGTAGTATATCTCGAGACAGGGTTGGCTACACCTTC; CDR3aa: CASSISRDRVGYTF
j_gene: TRBJ2-5; d_gene: TRBD2; v_gene: TRBV3-1/TRBV3-2; abundance: .; CDR3nt: TGTGCCAGCAGCCAAGGGACTAGGGAGTGGGGCGGGGCCCAGTACTTC; CDR3aa: CASSQGTREWGGAQYF
j_gene: TRBJ2-7; d_gene: .; v_gene: TRBV16; abundance: .; CDR3nt: TGTGCCAGCAGCCAATCCAGGGTCCACTACTACGAGCAGTACTTC; CDR3aa: CASSQSRVHYYEQYF
j_gene: TRBJ2-1; d_gene: TRBD2; v_gene: TRBV24-1; abundance: .; CDR3nt: TGTGCCACCAGTGAGGCCGGGCGGGAGCGCGGTGAGCAGTTCTTC; CDR3aa: CATSEAGRERGEQFF
j_gene: TRBJ1-5; d_gene: TRBD1; v_gene: TRBV28; abundance: .; CDR3nt: TGTGCCAGCAGTTTATTAAGCGGGACAGTGTATAGCAATCAGCCCCAGCATTTT; CDR3aa: CASSLLSGTVYSNQPQHF
j_gene: TRBJ2-2; d_gene: .; v_gene: TRBV11-3; abundance: once; CDR3nt: TGTGCCAGCAGCTTAGAGCAAACGAGTCGGACCGGGGAGCTGTTTTTT; CDR3aa: CASSLEQTSRTGELFF
j_gene: TRBJ2-1; d_gene: TRBD1; v_gene: TRBV10-3; abundance: few; CDR3nt: TGTGCCATCGCCGGGACAGGGGGCCTAAACTCCTACAATGAGCAGTTCTTC; CDR3aa: CAIAGTGGLNSYNEQFF
j_gene: TRBJ1-6; d_gene: .; v_gene: TRBV12-2; abundance: .; CDR3nt: .; CDR3aa: CASRLVGAGNSPLHF
j_gene: TRBJ1-1; d_gene: .; v_gene: TRBV19; abundance: .; CDR3nt: TGTGCCAGTAGCGATAGGACTGAAGCTTTCTTT; CDR3aa: CASSDRTEAFF
j_gene: TRBJ1-2; d_gene: .; v_gene: TRBV28; abundance: .; CDR3nt: TGTGCCAGCAGTTTAATCATCCAGAGGCTTGGAGGCTACACCTTC; CDR3aa: CASSLIIQRLGGYTF
j_gene: TRBJ2-1; d_gene: .; v_gene: TRBV6-2/TRBV6-3; abundance: .; CDR3nt: TGTGCCAGCAGTTATTGGGGCGATGAGCAGTTCTTC; CDR3aa: CASSYWGDEQFF
j_gene: TRBJ1-2; d_gene: .; v_gene: TRBV28; abundance: once; CDR3nt: TGTGCCAGCAGCCTAGGTGGGGGGGGCCCCTCAATCGGCTACACCTTC; CDR3aa: CASSLGGGGPSIGYTF
j_gene: TRBJ2-6; d_gene: .; v_gene: TRBV11-1; abundance: .; CDR3nt: TGTGCCAGCAGCCCCGGTGGAGCTGGGGCCAACGTCCTGACTTTC; CDR3aa: CASSPGGAGANVLTF
j_gene: TRBJ2-2; d_gene: .; v_gene: TRBV19; abundance: .; CDR3nt: TGTGCCAGTAGTAGTGGACCTAACACCGGGGAGCTGTTTTTT; CDR3aa: CASSSGPNTGELFF
j_gene: TRBJ1-5; d_gene: .; v_gene: TRBV27; abundance: once; CDR3nt: TGTGCCAGCAGTTTAGGCCGGAATCAGCCCCAGCATTTT; CDR3aa: CASSLGRNQPQHF
j_gene: TRBJ1-2; d_gene: .; v_gene: TRBV12-5; abundance: .; CDR3nt: TGTGCTAGTGGACAAAGAGGGACTCCGGGAGGGGACTATGGCTACACCTTC; CDR3aa: CASGQRGTPGGDYGYTF
j_gene: TRBJ1-2; d_gene: .; v_gene: TRBV28; abundance: .; CDR3nt: TGTGCCAGCAGCCTAGGGACGGGGGTGGTCAACTATGGCTACACCTTC; CDR3aa: CASSLGTGVVNYGYTF
j_gene: TRBJ2-3; d_gene: TRBD2; v_gene: TRBV7-6; abundance: .; CDR3nt: TGTGCCAGCAGCTTATCCGTTGGCGGGAGCCCCACAGATACGCAGTATTTT; CDR3aa: CASSLSVGGSPTDTQYF
j_gene: TRBJ1-6; d_gene: .; v_gene: TRBV27; abundance: .; CDR3nt: TGTGCCAGCAGTATAGGGGGGCGCAATTCACCCCTCCACTTT; CDR3aa: CASSIGGRNSPLHF
j_gene: TRBJ1-1; d_gene: TRBD1; v_gene: TRBV27; abundance: .; CDR3nt: TGTGCCAGCAGTTCAGGGGGCTCCACTGAAGCTTTCTTT; CDR3aa: CASSSGGSTEAFF
j_gene: TRBJ1-3; d_gene: TRBD1; v_gene: TRBV9; abundance: .; CDR3nt: TGTGCCAGCAGCCCAAGACAGGGCTCCGGAAACACCATATATTTT; CDR3aa: CASSPRQGSGNTIYF
j_gene: TRBJ1-2; d_gene: TRBD1; v_gene: TRBV7-9; abundance: .; CDR3nt: TGTGCCAGCAGCCCTTGGACAGGGAGTTTTCGCTACACCTTC; CDR3aa: CASSPWTGSFRYTF
j_gene: TRBJ2-7; d_gene: TRBD1; v_gene: TRBV2; abundance: .; CDR3nt: TGTGCCAGCAGTCCCGGGACAGGGACGATCCAGCAGTACTTC; CDR3aa: CASSPGTGTIQQYF
j_gene: TRBJ1-1; d_gene: .; v_gene: TRBV28; abundance: .; CDR3nt: TGTGCCAGCAGGGACCTTGGGAAAGCTTTCTTT; CDR3aa: CASRDLGKAFF
j_gene: TRBJ1-3; d_gene: .; v_gene: TRBV9; abundance: .; CDR3nt: TGTGCCAGCAGCACCCGGGACGTCGGCTCTGGAAACACCATATATTTT; CDR3aa: CASSTRDVGSGNTIYF
j_gene: TRBJ1-2; d_gene: TRBD1; v_gene: TRBV24-1; abundance: .; CDR3nt: TGTGCCACCAGTCGGACAGGGGGGGACTATGGCTACACCTTC; CDR3aa: CATSRTGGDYGYTF
j_gene: TRBJ2-1; d_gene: .; v_gene: TRBV3-1/TRBV3-2; abundance: .; CDR3nt: TGTGCCAGCACCAAGGGGGGGGCAAAGGTCTACGAGCAGTTCTTC; CDR3aa: CASTKGGAKVYEQFF
j_gene: TRBJ2-1; d_gene: .; v_gene: TRBV5-1; abundance: .; CDR3nt: TGCGCCAGCAGCTTGGCTCCTACAGGTGAGCAGTTCTTC; CDR3aa: CASSLAPTGEQFF
j_gene: TRBJ2-7; d_gene: .; v_gene: TRBV4-2; abundance: .; CDR3nt: TGTGCCAGCAGCCCCCGGGTTGCGTCCTACGAGCAGTACTTC; CDR3aa: CASSPRVASYEQYF
j_gene: TRBJ2-7; d_gene: .; v_gene: TRBV11-2; abundance: .; CDR3nt: TGTGCCAGCCGGACCCTCGGGTCCTACGAGCAGTACTTC; CDR3aa: CASRTLGSYEQYF
j_gene: TRBJ1-3; d_gene: .; v_gene: TRBV3-1/TRBV3-2; abundance: .; CDR3nt: TGTGCCAGCAGCCAAGCTACGTCCAGGAGCTCTGGAAACACCATATATTTT; CDR3aa: CASSQATSRSSGNTIYF
j_gene: TRBJ1-2; d_gene: TRBD1; v_gene: TRBV13; abundance: .; CDR3nt: TGTGCCAGCAGCTTTTTTTACAGGGGGCGTAAAGACTATGGCTACACCTTC; CDR3aa: CASSFFYRGRKDYGYTF
j_gene: TRBJ2-7; d_gene: .; v_gene: TRBV27; abundance: .; CDR3nt: TGTGCCAGCAGTTTGAGGGTCCTTTCCTCCTACGAGCAGTACTTC; CDR3aa: CASSLRVLSSYEQYF
j_gene: TRBJ2-7; d_gene: .; v_gene: TRBV2; abundance: once; CDR3nt: TGTGCCAGCAGTGAACTGTACGAGCAGTACTTC; CDR3aa: CASSELYEQYF
j_gene: TRBJ2-7; d_gene: .; v_gene: TRBV27; abundance: .; CDR3nt: TGTGCCAGCAGTTTATGGGGCCCTAGCTCCTACGAGCAGTACTTC; CDR3aa: CASSLWGPSSYEQYF
j_gene: TRBJ2-2; d_gene: .; v_gene: TRBV9; abundance: .; CDR3nt: TGTGCCAGCAGCCCAGATGGCCCGGCAGGGGAAACCGGGGAGCTGTTTTTT; CDR3aa: CASSPDGPAGETGELFF
j_gene: TRBJ1-1; d_gene: TRBD1; v_gene: TRBV10-3; abundance: .; CDR3nt: TGTGCCACCAGACAGGGCGGTACTGAAGCTTTCTTT; CDR3aa: CATRQGGTEAFF
j_gene: TRBJ2-1; d_gene: TRBD2; v_gene: TRBV28; abundance: .; CDR3nt: TGTGCCAGCAGTTTGGGGGGAGGGAATGAGCAGTTCTTC; CDR3aa: CASSLGGGNEQFF
j_gene: TRBJ1-2; d_gene: TRBD1; v_gene: TRBV2; abundance: .; CDR3nt: TGTGCCAGCAGTCCCGGACAGGGGGTCTATGGCTACACCTTC; CDR3aa: CASSPGQGVYGYTF
j_gene: TRBJ1-1; d_gene: .; v_gene: TRBV20-1; abundance: .; CDR3nt: TGCAGTGCTAGTATAGGGGTCACTGAAGCTTTCTTT; CDR3aa: CSASIGVTEAFF
j_gene: TRBJ2-7; d_gene: .; v_gene: TRBV10-3; abundance: .; CDR3nt: TGTGCCATCAGTGGGGGGTCCGATGGAACCTACGAGCAGTACTTC; CDR3aa: CAISGGSDGTYEQYF